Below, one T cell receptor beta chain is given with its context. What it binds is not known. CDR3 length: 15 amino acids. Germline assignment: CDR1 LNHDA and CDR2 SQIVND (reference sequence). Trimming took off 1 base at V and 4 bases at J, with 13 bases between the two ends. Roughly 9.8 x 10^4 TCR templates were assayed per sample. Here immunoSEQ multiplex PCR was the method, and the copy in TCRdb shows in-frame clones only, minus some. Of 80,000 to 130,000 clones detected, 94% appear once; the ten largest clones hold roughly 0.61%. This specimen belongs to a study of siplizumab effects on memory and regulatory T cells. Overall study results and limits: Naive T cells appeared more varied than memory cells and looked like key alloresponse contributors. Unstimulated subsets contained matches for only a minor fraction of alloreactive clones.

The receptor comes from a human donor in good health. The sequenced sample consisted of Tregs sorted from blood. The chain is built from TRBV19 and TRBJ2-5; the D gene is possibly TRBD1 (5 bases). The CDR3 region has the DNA TGTGCCAGTAGTATAGGTAGTTCCAGGGTAGAGACCCAGTACTTC. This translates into CASSIGSSRVETQYF.